These T cell receptor beta chains were read from a single sample in a study of T cells after yellow fever vaccination. MiXCR, applied by TCRdb to the 5' RACE reads, yields one record per CDR3 protein. Seen here are around 600,000 distinct CDR3 sequences, around 12% observed once, and the top ten hold about 15%. This specimen was PBMCs, taken on the day of the yellow fever booster vaccination. The receptors here all came from a man between 25 and 39 years old who received the YFV17D yellow fever vaccine. Each CDR3 is given with its conserved first and last residue. D genes are given only for firm matches. Some rows have no size entry. The others give once, few or many, or a class for an expanded clone.

.	TRBV7-9	TRBJ2-1	few	CASSLDAGNEQFF	TGTGCCAGCAGCTTAGACGCCGGCAATGAGCAGTTCTTC
.	TRBV20-1	TRBJ2-5	.	CSARKRLEETQYF	TGCAGTGCTAGGAAGAGGTTAGAAGAGACCCAGTACTTC
.	TRBV5-1	TRBJ2-1	.	CASSPGHLNEQFF	TGCGCCAGCAGCCCGGGACACCTCAATGAGCAGTTCTTC
TRBD2	TRBV9	TRBJ2-2	.	CASSVSVASGTGELFF	TGTGCCAGCAGCGTGTCAGTCGCTAGCGGGACCGGGGAGCTGTTTTTT
TRBD2	TRBV14	TRBJ2-2	few	CASRLAGVDTGELFF	TGTGCCAGCCGACTAGCGGGAGTGGACACCGGGGAGCTGTTTTTT
.	TRBV6-2/TRBV6-3	TRBJ2-2	few	CASGGVVDTGELFF	TGTGCCAGCGGCGGGGTCGTGGACACCGGGGAGCTGTTTTTT
TRBD2	TRBV5-1	TRBJ2-1	few	CASSLGLAAPANEQFF	TGCGCCAGCAGCCTCGGACTAGCGGCGCCGGCCAATGAGCAGTTCTTC
.	TRBV7-2	TRBJ2-1	few	CASSPTAGTYNEQFF	TGTGCCAGCAGCCCAACCGCCGGGACCTACAATGAGCAGTTCTTC
.	TRBV3-1	TRBJ2-2	.	CASSQVRGPGELFF	TGTGCCAGCAGCCAAGTGCGGGGACCCGGGGAGCTGTTTTTT
.	TRBV12-3/TRBV12-4	TRBJ1-4	few	CASGQRGKLFF	TGTGCCAGCGGACAAAGGGGGAAACTGTTTTTT
.	TRBV20-1	TRBJ2-1	few	CSAGTFSAFSYNEQFF	TGCAGTGCTGGGACCTTTAGCGCCTTCTCCTACAATGAGCAGTTCTTC
TRBD2	TRBV5-3	TRBJ2-7	few	CARRTGTSDYEQYF	TGTGCCAGAAGAACCGGGACTAGCGACTACGAGCAGTACTTC
TRBD1	TRBV20-1	TRBJ2-7	.	CSARDAGQGDEQYF	TGCAGTGCTAGAGATGCCGGACAGGGGGACGAGCAGTACTTC
TRBD2	TRBV28	TRBJ2-3	.	CASSFLLAGGPGGTQYF	TGTGCCAGCAGTTTTCTACTAGCGGGAGGCCCCGGCGGTACGCAGTATTTT
TRBD2	TRBV5-1	TRBJ2-1	.	CASGGGRAPQQFF	TGCGCCAGCGGGGGCGGGAGGGCCCCTCAGCAGTTCTTC
.	TRBV9	TRBJ2-3	few	CASSVSGKDTQYF	TGTGCCAGCAGCGTATCGGGGAAGGATACGCAGTATTTT
.	TRBV5-1	TRBJ2-7	.	CASSRTDGRYEQYF	TGCGCCAGCAGCAGAACCGACGGTCGGTACGAGCAGTACTTC
TRBD2	TRBV12-3/TRBV12-4	TRBJ2-7	few	CASSLRGQRWTSGRAGYEQYF	TGTGCCAGCAGTTTAAGAGGACAGAGATGGACTAGCGGGAGGGCCGGCTACGAGCAGTACTTC
.	TRBV5-1	TRBJ1-4	few	CASSQGSSREKLFF	TGCGCCAGCAGCCAGGGATCGTCGCGTGAAAAACTGTTTTTT
.	TRBV5-1	TRBJ2-3	once	CASSLDRAEKDTQYF	TGCGCCAGCAGCTTGGACAGGGCGGAAAAAGATACGCAGTATTTT
.	TRBV11-2	TRBJ2-1	.	CASSWELGYNEQFF	TGTGCCAGCAGCTGGGAGTTGGGCTACAATGAGCAGTTCTTC
.	TRBV5-1	TRBJ1-2	.	CASSPPGHRRGYTF	TGCGCCAGCTCTCCCCCGGGGCATCGGAGAGGCTACACCTTC
TRBD2	TRBV5-6	TRBJ2-1	few	CASSLLSGSYNEQFF	TGTGCCAGCAGCTTGCTTAGCGGGTCCTACAATGAGCAGTTCTTC
.	TRBV12-3/TRBV12-4	TRBJ2-5	.	CASSFDPLESLRETQYF	TGTGCCAGCAGTTTTGATCCTCTCGAGTCTCTTCGCGAGACCCAGTACTTC
.	TRBV28	TRBJ1-3	few	CASSKIAPGRRNTIYF	TGTGCCAGCAGCAAAATAGCCCCGGGACGTAGAAACACCATATATTTT
TRBD1	TRBV7-9	TRBJ1-5	.	CASSDGDRGSNQPQHF	TGTGCCAGCAGCGATGGAGACAGGGGTAGCAATCAGCCCCAGCATTTT
.	TRBV20-1	TRBJ2-5	.	CSARVFQETQYF	TGCAGTGCTAGAGTCTTCCAAGAGACCCAGTACTTC
.	TRBV5-1	TRBJ2-3	.	CASSSILNRGGTQYF	TGCGCCAGCAGCTCGATATTAAACAGGGGAGGGACGCAGTATTTT
TRBD2	TRBV9	TRBJ2-7	few	CASSRDLAGVEQYF	TGTGCCAGCAGCCGGGACCTAGCGGGAGTAGAGCAGTACTTC
.	TRBV11-2	TRBJ2-1	few	CASSLSLGGRSLFF	TGTGCCAGCAGCTTAAGTCTGGGCGGCCGTAGTTTGTTCTTC
TRBD2	TRBV25-1	TRBJ2-5	.	CASSWTSGRMAETQYF	TGTGCCAGCTCCTGGACTAGCGGGAGGATGGCGGAGACCCAGTACTTC
TRBD2	TRBV12-3/TRBV12-4	TRBJ2-1	.	CASWSGSEQFF	TGTGCCAGCTGGAGCGGGAGTGAGCAGTTCTTC
.	TRBV15	TRBJ2-7	few	CATSRGGSPEQYF	TGTGCCACCAGCAGAGGAGGGTCTCCGGAGCAGTACTTC
.	TRBV7-2	TRBJ2-2	many	CASSSVKGQVNTGELFF	TGTGCCAGCAGCTCCGTCAAAGGGCAGGTGAACACCGGGGAGCTGTTTTTT
.	TRBV24-1	TRBJ2-1	few	CATSDDRAAYNEQFF	TGTGCCACCAGTGATGATCGCGCCGCCTACAATGAGCAGTTCTTC
TRBD2	TRBV19	TRBJ2-1	.	CASSIIAGENEQFF	TGTGCCAGTAGTATCATAGCGGGAGAAAATGAGCAGTTCTTC
.	TRBV6-5	TRBJ2-5	.	CASSYSTLRYTETQYF	TGTGCCAGCAGTTACTCGACCCTTCGGTACACGGAGACCCAGTACTTC
TRBD2	TRBV12-3/TRBV12-4	TRBJ2-1	many	CASTLAGYNEQFF	TGTGCCAGTACACTAGCGGGTTACAATGAGCAGTTCTTC
TRBD1	TRBV18	TRBJ1-1	many	CASSPPNRGQAFF	TGTGCCAGCTCACCACCGAACAGGGGGCAAGCTTTCTTT
.	TRBV28	TRBJ1-1	.	CASSFPRGAFF	TGTGCCAGCAGTTTTCCCAGGGGAGCTTTCTTT
TRBD2	TRBV3-1	TRBJ2-7	few	CASSQESIAGGEQYF	TGTGCCAGCAGCCAAGAAAGCATAGCGGGAGGCGAGCAGTACTTC
.	TRBV12-3/TRBV12-4	TRBJ2-7	many	CASSLTIDEQYF	TGTGCCAGCAGTTTGACCATCGACGAGCAGTACTTC
.	TRBV27	TRBJ2-3	.	CASSIGGAGTDTQYF	TGTGCCAGCAGTATTGGGGGAGCAGGCACAGATACGCAGTATTTT
.	TRBV5-1	TRBJ2-3	few	CASSLSVSSSTDTQYF	TGCGCCAGCAGCTTGTCCGTGTCTAGTAGCACAGATACGCAGTATTTT
TRBD1	TRBV6-1	TRBJ1-1	.	CASRASGTASEAFF	TGTGCCAGCAGAGCAAGCGGGACAGCTAGTGAAGCTTTCTTT
TRBD1	TRBV12-3/TRBV12-4	TRBJ2-3	.	CASSQRTGVDTQYF	TGTGCCAGCAGTCAAAGGACAGGGGTTGATACGCAGTATTTT
TRBD2	TRBV2	TRBJ2-1	.	CASTLSGIYNEQFF	TGTGCCAGCACGCTAAGCGGGATCTACAATGAGCAGTTCTTC
.	TRBV28	TRBJ2-4	few	CASKTGSNKNIQYF	TGTGCCAGCAAAACAGGGTCCAACAAAAACATTCAGTACTTC
.	TRBV20-1	TRBJ1-2	.	CSARGDVKITYGYTF	TGCAGTGCTAGAGGAGATGTTAAGATCACTTATGGCTACACCTTC
.	TRBV2	TRBJ2-6	few	CASVRKGSGANVLTF	TGTGCCAGTGTTCGGAAGGGCTCTGGGGCCAACGTCCTGACTTTC
.	TRBV6-5	TRBJ2-5	.	CASSYTADQETQYF	TGTGCCAGCAGTTATACGGCAGACCAAGAGACCCAGTACTTC
.	TRBV6-1	TRBJ2-1	few	CASRGSRVLHEQFF	TGTGCCAGCAGGGGTAGCAGGGTTTTGCATGAGCAGTTCTTC
.	TRBV5-1	TRBJ2-3	few	CASSYGGGGFTYTDTQYF	TGCGCCAGCAGCTACGGAGGGGGTGGGTTTACCTACACAGATACGCAGTATTTT